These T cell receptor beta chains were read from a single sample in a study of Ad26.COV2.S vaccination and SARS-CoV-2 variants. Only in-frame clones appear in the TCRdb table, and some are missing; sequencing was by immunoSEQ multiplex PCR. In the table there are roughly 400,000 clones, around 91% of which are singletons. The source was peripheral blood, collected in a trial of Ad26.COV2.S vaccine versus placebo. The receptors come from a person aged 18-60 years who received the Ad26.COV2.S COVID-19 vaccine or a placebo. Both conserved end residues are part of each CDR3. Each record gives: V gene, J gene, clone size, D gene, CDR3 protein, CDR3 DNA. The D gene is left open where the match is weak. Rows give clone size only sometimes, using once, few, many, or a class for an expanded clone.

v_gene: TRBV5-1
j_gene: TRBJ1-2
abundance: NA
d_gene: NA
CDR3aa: CASSLAAGIHYGYTF
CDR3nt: TGCGCCAGCAGCTTGGCGGCAGGGATCCACTATGGCTACACCTTC

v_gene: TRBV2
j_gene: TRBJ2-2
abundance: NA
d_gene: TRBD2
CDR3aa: CASQREGTGELFF
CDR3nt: TGTGCCAGCCAACGGGAGGGCACCGGGGAGCTGTTTTTT

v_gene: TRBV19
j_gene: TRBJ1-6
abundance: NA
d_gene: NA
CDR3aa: CASRRGGSPLHF
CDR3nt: TGTGCCAGTAGGAGGGGTGGCTCACCCCTCCACTTT

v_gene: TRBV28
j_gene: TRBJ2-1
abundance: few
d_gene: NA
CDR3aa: CASSFGRTLSYNEQFF
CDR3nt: TGTGCCAGCAGTTTCGGGCGGACCCTCTCCTACAATGAGCAGTTCTTC

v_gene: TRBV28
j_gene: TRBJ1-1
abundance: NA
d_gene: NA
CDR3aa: CASSLGGFEAFF
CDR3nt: TGTGCCAGCAGTTTAGGCGGATTTGAAGCTTTCTTT

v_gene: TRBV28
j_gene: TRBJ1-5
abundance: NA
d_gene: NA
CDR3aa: CASRYLKGVNNQPQHF
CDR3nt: TGTGCCAGCAGATACCTGAAGGGCGTGAACAATCAGCCCCAGCATTTT

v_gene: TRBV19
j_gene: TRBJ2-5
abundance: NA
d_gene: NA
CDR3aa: CASSPLSGLETQYF
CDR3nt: TGTGCCAGTTCACCTCTCAGCGGGTTAGAGACCCAGTACTTC

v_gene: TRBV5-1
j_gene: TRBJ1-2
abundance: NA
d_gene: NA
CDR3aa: CASSPGPGADYGYTF
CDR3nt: TGCGCCAGCAGCCCCGGCCCGGGGGCGGACTATGGCTACACCTTC

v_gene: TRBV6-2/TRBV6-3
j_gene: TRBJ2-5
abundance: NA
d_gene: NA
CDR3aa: CASSYGGTGETQYF
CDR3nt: TGTGCCAGCAGTTACGGGGGAACCGGGGAGACCCAGTACTTC

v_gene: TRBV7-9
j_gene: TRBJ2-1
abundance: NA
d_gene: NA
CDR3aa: CASIPGLSFYNEQFF
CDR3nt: TGTGCCAGCATCCCGGGACTCTCCTTTTACAATGAGCAGTTCTTC

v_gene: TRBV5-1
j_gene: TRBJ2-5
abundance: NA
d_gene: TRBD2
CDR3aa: CASSFGTSGRFRETQYF
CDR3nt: TGCGCCAGCAGCTTCGGGACTAGCGGGAGGTTTCGAGAGACCCAGTACTTC

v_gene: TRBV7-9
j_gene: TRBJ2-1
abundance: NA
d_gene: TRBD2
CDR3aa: CASSDPRGTSGRRGEQFF
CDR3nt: TGTGCCAGCAGTGACCCCCGGGGGACTAGCGGGAGACGGGGTGAGCAGTTCTTC

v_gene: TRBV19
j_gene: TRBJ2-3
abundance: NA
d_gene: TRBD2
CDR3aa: CASRREGSSTDTQYF
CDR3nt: TGTGCCAGTAGGCGGGAGGGCTCAAGCACAGATACGCAGTATTTT

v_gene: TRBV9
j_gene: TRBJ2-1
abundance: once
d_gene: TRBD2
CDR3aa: CASSPKLAGVHEQFF
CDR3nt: TGTGCCAGCAGCCCAAAACTAGCGGGAGTCCATGAGCAGTTCTTC

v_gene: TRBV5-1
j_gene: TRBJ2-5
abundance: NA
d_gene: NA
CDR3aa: CASSLGRAPDRETQYF
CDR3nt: TGCGCCAGCAGCTTGGGACGAGCACCCGACCGGGAGACCCAGTACTTC

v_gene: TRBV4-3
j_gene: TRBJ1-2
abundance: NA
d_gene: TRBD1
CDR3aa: CASSQDGGTGGGYTF
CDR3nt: TGCGCCAGCAGCCAAGATGGCGGGACAGGCGGGGGCTACACCTTC

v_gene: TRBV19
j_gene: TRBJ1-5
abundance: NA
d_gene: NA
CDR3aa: CASSRTVGANQPQHF
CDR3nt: TGTGCCAGTAGTAGAACAGTGGGGGCAAATCAGCCCCAGCATTTT

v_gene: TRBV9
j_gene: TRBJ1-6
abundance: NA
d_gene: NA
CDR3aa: CASSPREGSSPLHF
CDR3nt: TGTGCCAGCAGCCCTAGGGAGGGAAGTTCACCCCTCCACTTT

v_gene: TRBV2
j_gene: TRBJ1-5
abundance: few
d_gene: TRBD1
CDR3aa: CASKRDRAQPQHF
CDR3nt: TGTGCCAGCAAGCGGGACAGGGCACAGCCCCAGCATTTT

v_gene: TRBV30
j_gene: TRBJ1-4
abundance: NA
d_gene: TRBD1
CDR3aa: CASDHRGRGTNEKLFF
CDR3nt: TGTGCCTCCGACCACAGGGGGCGAGGAACTAATGAAAAACTGTTTTTT

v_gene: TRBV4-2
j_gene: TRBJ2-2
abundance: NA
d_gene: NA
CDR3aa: CASSPRSGNTGELFF
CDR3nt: TGTGCCAGCAGCCCGCGCAGCGGGAACACCGGGGAGCTGTTTTTT

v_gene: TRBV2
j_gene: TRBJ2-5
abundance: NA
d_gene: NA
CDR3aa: CASSERRKETQYF
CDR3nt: TGTGCCAGCAGTGAGAGGCGGAAAGAGACCCAGTACTTC

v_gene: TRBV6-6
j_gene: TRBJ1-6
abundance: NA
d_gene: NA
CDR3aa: CASSYDRSSYNSPLHF
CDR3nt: TGTGCCAGCAGTTACGACAGGAGCTCCTATAATTCACCCCTCCACTTT

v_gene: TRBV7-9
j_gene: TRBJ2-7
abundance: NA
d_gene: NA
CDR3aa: CASSKSPSEPYEQYF
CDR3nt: TGTGCCAGCAGCAAATCTCCATCCGAGCCCTACGAGCAGTACTTC

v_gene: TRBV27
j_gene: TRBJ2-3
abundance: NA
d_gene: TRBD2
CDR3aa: CASSLFSIAGGYEDTQYF
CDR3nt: TGTGCCAGCAGTTTATTCTCTATAGCGGGAGGGTATGAAGATACGCAGTATTTT

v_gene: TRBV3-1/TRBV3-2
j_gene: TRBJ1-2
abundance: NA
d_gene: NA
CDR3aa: CASSQSQIGGYTF
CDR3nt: TGTGCCAGCAGCCAATCACAGATTGGAGGCTACACCTTC

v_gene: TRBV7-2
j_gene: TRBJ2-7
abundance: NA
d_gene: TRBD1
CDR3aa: CASSGHRDRYTYEQYF
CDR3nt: TGTGCCAGCAGCGGACACCGGGACAGATATACCTACGAGCAGTACTTC

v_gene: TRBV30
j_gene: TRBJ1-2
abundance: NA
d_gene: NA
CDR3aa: CALQVGYGYTF
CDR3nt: TGTGCCCTCCAGGTCGGTTATGGCTACACCTTC